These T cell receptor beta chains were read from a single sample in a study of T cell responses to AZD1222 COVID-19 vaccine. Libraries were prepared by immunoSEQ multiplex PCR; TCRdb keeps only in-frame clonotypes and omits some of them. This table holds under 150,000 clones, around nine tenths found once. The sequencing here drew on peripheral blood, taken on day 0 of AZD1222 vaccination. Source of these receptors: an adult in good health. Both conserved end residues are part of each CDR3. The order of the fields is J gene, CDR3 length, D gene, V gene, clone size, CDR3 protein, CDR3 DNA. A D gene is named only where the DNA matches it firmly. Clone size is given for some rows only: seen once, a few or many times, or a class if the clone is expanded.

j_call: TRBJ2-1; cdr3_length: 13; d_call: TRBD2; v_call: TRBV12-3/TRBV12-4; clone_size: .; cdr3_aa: CASSGGLASEQFF; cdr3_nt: TGTGCCAGCAGTGGGGGACTAGCGAGTGAGCAGTTCTTC
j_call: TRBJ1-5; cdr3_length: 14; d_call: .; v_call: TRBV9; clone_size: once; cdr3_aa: CASSVDQGNQPQHF; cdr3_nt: TGTGCCAGCAGCGTAGACCAGGGCAATCAGCCCCAGCATTTT
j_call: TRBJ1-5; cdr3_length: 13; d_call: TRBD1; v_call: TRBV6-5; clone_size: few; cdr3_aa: CASSQDRFQPQHF; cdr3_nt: TGTGCCAGCAGTCAGGACAGGTTTCAGCCCCAGCATTTT
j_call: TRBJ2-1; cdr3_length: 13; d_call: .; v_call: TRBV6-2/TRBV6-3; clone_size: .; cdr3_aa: CASSPDYYNEQFF; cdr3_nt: TGTGCCAGCAGCCCGGACTACTACAATGAGCAGTTCTTC
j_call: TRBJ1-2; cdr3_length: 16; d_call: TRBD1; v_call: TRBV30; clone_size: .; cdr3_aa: CAWTGQGAHRDYGYTF; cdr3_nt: TGTGCCTGGACGGGACAGGGGGCGCATAGGGACTATGGCTACACCTTC
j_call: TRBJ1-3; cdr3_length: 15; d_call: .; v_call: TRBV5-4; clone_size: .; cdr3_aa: CASSLGGTGGNTIYF; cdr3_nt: TGTGCCAGCAGCTTGGGGGGGACCGGCGGAAACACCATATATTTT
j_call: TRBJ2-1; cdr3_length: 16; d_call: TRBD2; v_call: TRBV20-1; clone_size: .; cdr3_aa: CSASMASGLRNNEQFF; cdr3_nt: TGCAGTGCTAGTATGGCTAGCGGGCTACGGAACAATGAGCAGTTCTTC
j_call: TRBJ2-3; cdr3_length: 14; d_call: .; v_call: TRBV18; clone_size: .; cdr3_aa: CASSPPARADTQYF; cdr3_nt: TGTGCCAGCTCACCACCCGCTAGGGCAGATACGCAGTATTTT
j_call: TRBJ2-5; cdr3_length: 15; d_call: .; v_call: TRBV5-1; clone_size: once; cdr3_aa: CASSSQFLGEETQYF; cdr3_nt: TGCGCCAGCAGCTCCCAATTCCTTGGGGAAGAGACCCAGTACTTC
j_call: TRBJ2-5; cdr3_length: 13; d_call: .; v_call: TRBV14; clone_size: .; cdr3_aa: CASSQQGSLTQYF; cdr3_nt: TGTGCCAGCAGCCAACAGGGCTCCTTGACCCAGTACTTC
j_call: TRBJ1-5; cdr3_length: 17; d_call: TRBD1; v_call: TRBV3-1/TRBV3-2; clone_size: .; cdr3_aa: CASSPRGRGLTYQPQHF; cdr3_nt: TGTGCCAGCAGCCCTCGTGGCAGGGGGTTGACCTATCAGCCCCAGCATTTT
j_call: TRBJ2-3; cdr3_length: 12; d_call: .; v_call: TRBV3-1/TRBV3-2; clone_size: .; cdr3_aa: CASSLSSDTQYF; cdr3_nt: TGTGCCAGCAGCCTCAGCTCAGATACGCAGTATTTT
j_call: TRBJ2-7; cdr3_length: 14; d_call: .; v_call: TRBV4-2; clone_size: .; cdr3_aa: CASSQAGQSYEQYF; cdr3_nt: TGTGCCAGCAGCCAAGCCGGACAGTCCTACGAGCAGTACTTC
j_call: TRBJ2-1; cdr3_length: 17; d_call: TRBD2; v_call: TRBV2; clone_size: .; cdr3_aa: CASRVTSGFSSYNEQFF; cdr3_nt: TGTGCCAGCAGGGTGACTAGCGGGTTCAGCTCCTACAATGAGCAGTTCTTC
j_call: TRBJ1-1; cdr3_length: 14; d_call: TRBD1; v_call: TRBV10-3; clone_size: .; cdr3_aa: CAITRGLEGTEAFF; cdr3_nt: TGTGCCATCACCAGGGGGCTCGAAGGCACTGAAGCTTTCTTT
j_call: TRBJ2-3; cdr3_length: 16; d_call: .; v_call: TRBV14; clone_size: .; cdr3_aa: CASSVRGGSSTDTQYF; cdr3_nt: TGTGCCAGCAGCGTACGCGGTGGATCTAGCACAGATACGCAGTATTTT
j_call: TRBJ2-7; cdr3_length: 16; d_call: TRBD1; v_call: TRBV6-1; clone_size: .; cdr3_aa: CASSEYVTGASYEQYF; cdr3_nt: TGTGCCAGCAGTGAATACGTGACAGGGGCATCCTACGAGCAGTACTTC
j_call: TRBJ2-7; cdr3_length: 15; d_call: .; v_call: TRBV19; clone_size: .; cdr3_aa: CASSAHRDRPYEQYF; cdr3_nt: TGTGCCAGTAGTGCCCACCGGGACCGGCCCTACGAGCAGTACTTC
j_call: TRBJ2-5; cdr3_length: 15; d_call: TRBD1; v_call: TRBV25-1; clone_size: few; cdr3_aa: CASSLWTGGGETQYF; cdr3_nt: TGTGCCAGCAGTCTATGGACAGGGGGAGGGGAGACCCAGTACTTC
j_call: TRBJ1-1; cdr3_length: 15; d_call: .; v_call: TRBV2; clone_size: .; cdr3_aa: CASSDLGRQNTEAFF; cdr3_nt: TGTGCCAGCAGTGATCTGGGACGGCAGAACACTGAAGCTTTCTTT
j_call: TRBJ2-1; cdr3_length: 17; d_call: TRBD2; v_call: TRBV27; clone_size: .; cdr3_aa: CASSPLTSGPSYNEQFF; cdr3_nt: TGTGCCAGCAGTCCCCTAACTAGCGGCCCCTCCTACAATGAGCAGTTCTTC
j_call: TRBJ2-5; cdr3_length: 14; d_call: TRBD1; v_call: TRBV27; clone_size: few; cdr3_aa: CASSPDRAIGTQYF; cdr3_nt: TGTGCCAGCAGTCCGGACAGGGCTATTGGGACCCAGTACTTC
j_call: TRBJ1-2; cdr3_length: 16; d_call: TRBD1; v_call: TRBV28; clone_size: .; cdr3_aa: CASSLSPGQANYGYTF; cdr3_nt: TGTGCCAGCAGTTTATCCCCCGGACAGGCTAACTATGGCTACACCTTC
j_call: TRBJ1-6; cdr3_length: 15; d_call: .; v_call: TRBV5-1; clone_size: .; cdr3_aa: CASSASGSYNSPLHF; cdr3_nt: TGCGCCAGCAGCGCCTCCGGCTCCTATAATTCACCCCTCCACTTT